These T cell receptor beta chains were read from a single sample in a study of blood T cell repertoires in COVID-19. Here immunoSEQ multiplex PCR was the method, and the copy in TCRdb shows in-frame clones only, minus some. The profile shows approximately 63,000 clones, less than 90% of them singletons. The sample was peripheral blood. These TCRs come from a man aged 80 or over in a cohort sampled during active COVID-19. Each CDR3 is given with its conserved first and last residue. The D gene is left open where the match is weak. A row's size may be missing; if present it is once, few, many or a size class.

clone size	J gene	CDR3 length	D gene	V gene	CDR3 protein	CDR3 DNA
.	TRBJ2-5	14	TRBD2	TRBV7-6	CASSPGTSGETQYF	TGTGCCAGCAGCCCGGGGACTAGTGGAGAGACCCAGTACTTC
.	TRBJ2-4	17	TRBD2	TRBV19	CASSPNPSGRAENIQYF	TGTGCCAGTAGTCCGAACCCAAGCGGGAGGGCGGAAAACATTCAGTACTTC
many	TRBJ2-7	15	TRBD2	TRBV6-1	CASSESGGPSYEQYF	TGTGCCAGCAGTGAGAGCGGGGGGCCCTCCTACGAGCAGTACTTC
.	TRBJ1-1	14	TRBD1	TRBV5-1	CASSLGQGVTEAFF	TGCGCCAGCAGCTTGGGTCAGGGGGTCACTGAAGCTTTCTTT
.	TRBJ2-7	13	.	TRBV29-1	CSVEGHSSYEQYF	TGCAGCGTTGAAGGACATAGCTCCTACGAGCAGTACTTC
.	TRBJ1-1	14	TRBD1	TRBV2	CASSTRQGAAEAFF	TGTGCCAGCAGTACCCGACAGGGTGCGGCTGAAGCTTTCTTT
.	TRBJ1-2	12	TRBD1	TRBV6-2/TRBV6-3	CASSDRGYGYTF	TGTGCCAGCAGTGACAGGGGTTATGGCTACACCTTC
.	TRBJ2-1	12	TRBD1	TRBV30	CAWSATGPEQFF	TGTGCCTGGAGTGCGACAGGGCCTGAGCAGTTCTTC
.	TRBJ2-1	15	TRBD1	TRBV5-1	CASSLGQGGSNEQFF	TGCGCCAGCAGCTTAGGACAGGGGGGTTCCAATGAGCAGTTCTTC
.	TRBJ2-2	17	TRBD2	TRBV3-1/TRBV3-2	CASRYIGLAGYTGELFF	TGTGCCAGCAGGTACATTGGACTAGCGGGTTACACCGGGGAGCTGTTTTTT
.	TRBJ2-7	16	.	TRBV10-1	CASSESKRMSSYEQYF	TGCGCCAGCAGTGAGTCGAAACGTATGAGCTCCTACGAGCAGTACTTC
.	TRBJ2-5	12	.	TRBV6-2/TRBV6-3	CASSRPPETQYF	TGTGCCAGCAGTCGTCCCCCAGAGACCCAGTACTTC
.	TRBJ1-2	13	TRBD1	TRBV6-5	CASSTDRVSGYTF	TGTGCCAGCAGTACCGACAGGGTTAGTGGCTACACCTTC
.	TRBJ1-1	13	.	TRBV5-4	CASSLDRGSEAFF	TGTGCCAGCAGCTTGGATAGGGGATCCGAAGCTTTCTTT
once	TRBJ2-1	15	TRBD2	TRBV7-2	CASSITGGPENEQFF	TGTGCCAGCAGCATTACGGGGGGGCCCGAAAATGAGCAGTTCTTC
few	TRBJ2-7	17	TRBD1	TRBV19	CASSAMGQGLNINEQYF	TGTGCCAGTAGTGCGATGGGACAGGGGCTTAACATTAACGAGCAGTACTTC
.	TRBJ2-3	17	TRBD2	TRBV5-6	CASSWTGTSGGRGTQYF	TGTGCCAGCAGCTGGACCGGGACTAGCGGGGGCCGTGGTACGCAGTATTTT
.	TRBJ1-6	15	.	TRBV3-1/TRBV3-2	CASSQEQEYHSPLHF	TGTGCCAGCAGCCAAGAACAGGAGTATCATTCACCCCTCCACTTT
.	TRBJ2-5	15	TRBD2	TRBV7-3	CASSLGRDLWETQYF	TGTGCCAGCAGCTTAGGGAGGGATCTGTGGGAGACCCAGTACTTC
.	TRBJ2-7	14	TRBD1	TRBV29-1	CSVYGQGNSYEQYF	TGCAGCGTCTACGGACAGGGGAACTCCTACGAGCAGTACTTC
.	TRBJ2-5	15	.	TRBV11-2	CASSLEGAGRETQYF	TGTGCCAGCAGCTTAGAAGGCGCGGGGCGGGAGACCCAGTACTTC
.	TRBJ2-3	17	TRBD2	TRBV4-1	CASSPMGAGVGGDTQYF	TGCGCCAGCAGCCCCATGGGAGCGGGGGTGGGAGGAGATACGCAGTATTTT
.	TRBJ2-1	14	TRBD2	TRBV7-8	CASSYSGGANEQFF	TGTGCCAGCAGCTACAGCGGGGGGGCCAATGAGCAGTTCTTC
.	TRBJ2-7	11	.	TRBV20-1	CSAPEANEQYF	TGCAGTGCACCCGAGGCTAACGAGCAGTACTTC
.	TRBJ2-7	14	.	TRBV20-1	CSASLSGTSYEQYF	TGCAGTGCTAGTCTCTCAGGAACTAGCTACGAGCAGTACTTC
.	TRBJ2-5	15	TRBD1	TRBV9	CASSVGQGVGETQYF	TGTGCCAGCAGCGTCGGACAGGGGGTGGGAGAGACCCAGTACTTC
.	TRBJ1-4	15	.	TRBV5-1	CASSPEPATNEKLFF	TGCGCCAGCAGCCCTGAGCCCGCAACTAATGAAAAACTGTTTTTT
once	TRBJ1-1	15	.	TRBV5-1	CASSFTTGSNTEAFF	TGCGCCAGCAGCTTTACTACAGGGTCCAACACTGAAGCTTTCTTT
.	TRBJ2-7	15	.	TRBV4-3	CASSQERQKPYEQYF	TGCGCCAGCAGCCAAGAACGACAGAAACCCTACGAGCAGTACTTC
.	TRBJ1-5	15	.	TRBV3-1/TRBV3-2	CASSRSDGNNQPQHF	TGTGCCAGCAGCCGGTCGGACGGGAATAATCAGCCCCAGCATTTT
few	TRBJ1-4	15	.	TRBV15	CATSGNREVYEKLFF	TGTGCCACCAGCGGAAACAGGGAAGTATATGAAAAACTGTTTTTT
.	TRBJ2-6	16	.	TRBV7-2	CASSPGGGSGANVLTF	TGTGCCAGCAGCCCTGGCGGTGGGTCTGGGGCCAACGTCCTGACTTTC
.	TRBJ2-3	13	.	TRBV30	CAWNPGMGDTQYF	TGTGCCTGGAACCCAGGGATGGGAGATACGCAGTATTTT
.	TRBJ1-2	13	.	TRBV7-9	CAPKAERSYGYTF	TGTGCCCCGAAAGCGGAGAGGAGCTATGGCTACACCTTC
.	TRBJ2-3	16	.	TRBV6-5	CASSYSGRTSTDTQYF	TGTGCCAGCAGTTACTCCGGCAGGACTAGCACAGATACGCAGTATTTT
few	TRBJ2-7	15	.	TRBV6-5	CASKELAVSSYEQYF	TGTGCCAGCAAGGAGTTAGCGGTAAGCTCCTACGAGCAGTACTTC
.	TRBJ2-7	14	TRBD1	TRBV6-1	CASSDRDRAYEQYF	TGTGCCAGCAGTGACCGGGACAGGGCCTACGAGCAGTACTTC
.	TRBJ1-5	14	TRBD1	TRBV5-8	CASSLSGGAQPQHF	TGTGCCAGCAGCTTGTCAGGGGGTGCTCAGCCCCAGCATTTT
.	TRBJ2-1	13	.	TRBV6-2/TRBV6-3	CASSPRGGLVQFF	TGTGCCAGCAGTCCAAGGGGGGGCTTGGTGCAGTTCTTC
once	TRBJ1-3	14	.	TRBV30	CAWSVPGSGNTIYF	TGTGCCTGGAGTGTACCCGGGAGTGGAAACACCATATATTTT